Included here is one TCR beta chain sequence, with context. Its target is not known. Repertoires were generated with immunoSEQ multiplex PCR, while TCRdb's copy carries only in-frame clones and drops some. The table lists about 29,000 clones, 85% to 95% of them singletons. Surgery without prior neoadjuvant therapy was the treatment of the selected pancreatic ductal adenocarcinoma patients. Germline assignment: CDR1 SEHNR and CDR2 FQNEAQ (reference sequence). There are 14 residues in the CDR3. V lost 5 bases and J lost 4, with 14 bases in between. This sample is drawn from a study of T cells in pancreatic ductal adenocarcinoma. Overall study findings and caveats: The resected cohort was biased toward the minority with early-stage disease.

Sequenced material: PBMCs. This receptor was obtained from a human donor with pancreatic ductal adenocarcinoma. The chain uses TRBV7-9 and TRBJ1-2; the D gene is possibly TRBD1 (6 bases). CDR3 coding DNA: TGTGCCAGCAGCGTCCCAGGGGCGAGCTATGGCTACACCTTC. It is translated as CASSVPGASYGYTF.